Presented here are 12 T cell receptor beta chains from one specimen sequenced in a study of blood T cells in healthy people across ages. Sample-barcoded 5' priming and a J-beta primer mix drove a second PCR of roughly 6 to 12 cycles. In TCRdb, the 5' RACE reads were re-called with MiXCR into one record per CDR3 protein. The sample shows 780,000 or so distinct CDR3 sequences, around 25% of them seen only once. The same specimen was also included in a second study, on T cells of mothers and their children.

The material sequenced was blood. The receptors were gathered from a boy younger than 18 in good health.

The chain employs TRBV11-2 and TRBJ2-5; D may be TRBD1 (5 bases). This CDR3 has 18 amino acids. Germline-derived CDR1 and CDR2 are SGHAT and FQNNGV. V lost 1 base and J lost 5, with 23 bases in between. The CDR3 sequence: CASSLALYLDKLGETQYF. CDR3 sequence (DNA): TGTGCCAGCAGCTTAGCCCTCTATTTGGACAAATTGGGGGAGACCCAGTACTTC.

The chain employs TRBV20-1 and TRBJ1-5; D unresolved. Germline V gene lookup returns CDR1 DFQATT and CDR2 SNEGSKA (reference sequence). CDR3 length: 15 amino acids. Trimming removed 5 bases from V and 1 base from J, with 15 bases in between. CDR3 sequence (DNA): TGCAGTGCTTGTAGTAGATGGACGAGCAATCAGCCCCAGCATTTT. As protein: CSACSRWTSNQPQHF.

This chain connects TRBV7-2 to TRBJ1-1; no reliable D call. This CDR3 comprises 15 residues. Germline V gene sequence: CDR1 SGHTA, CDR2 FQGNSA. The V gene lost 1 base and the J gene lost 4 bases, with 13 bases spanning the gap. This CDR3 reads CASSLEGGESTEAFF. The CDR3 bases are TGTGCCAGCAGCTTAGAAGGTGGCGAGAGCACTGAAGCTTTCTTT.

The gene calls are TRBV15 and TRBJ2-1, with D perhaps given as TRBD1 or TRBD2 (6 bases each). CDR1 and CDR2 (germline): LNHNV, YYDKDF (reference sequence). CDR3 size: 14 residues. The V end lost 5 bases, the J end lost 7 bases, and 15 bases lay between the germline ends. CDR3 nucleotide sequence: TGTGCCACCAGCGGGGGGCTTCGGAATAATGAGCAGTTCTTC. It encodes CATSGGLRNNEQFF.

This clonotype appeared a few times. This chain uses TRBV29-1 with TRBJ2-1; maybe TRBD2 (6 bases). There are 13 residues in the CDR3. Trimming removed 8 bases at V and 5 bases at J, with 16 bases between. Germline CDR1 reads SQVTM; CDR2 reads ANQGSEA. The CDR3, as DNA: TGCAGCCCTCGGGAGTTGGGTAACAATGAGCAGTTCTTC. This encodes CSPRELGNNEQFF.

This clonotype occurred a few times. This chain joins TRBV20-1 and TRBJ2-7; D may correspond to TRBD1 or TRBD2 (5 bases each). The V gene's germline CDR1 is DFQATT and CDR2 SNEGSKA (reference sequence). V shed 1 base and J shed 1 base, with 11 bases lying between them. The CDR3 runs to 14 residues. The chain's CDR3 is CSARGGDASYEQYF. CDR3 DNA sequence: TGCAGTGCTAGAGGAGGGGATGCGTCCTACGAGCAGTACTTC.

This clonotype was seen a handful of times. This chain joins TRBV21-1 and TRBJ2-7. TRBV21-1 is recorded as a pseudogene. This CDR3 is 14 amino acids long. CDR3 coding DNA: TGTGCCAGCAGCCCTCGACAAAACTCCTACGAGCAGTACTTC. As protein: CASSPRQNSYEQYF.

The chain couples TRBV3-1 to TRBJ2-3; D is unclear. The CDR3 spans 16 residues. V was clipped by 0 bases and J by 1 base, with 11 bases between them. Looked up from germline, CDR1 is LGHDT and CDR2 is YNNKEL (reference sequence). DNA of the CDR3: TGTGCCAGCAGCCAAGATTCCTTGGAGCGCACAGATACGCAGTATTTT. It yields the protein CASSQDSLERTDTQYF.

A few counts support this clonotype. The V and J genes are TRBV9 and TRBJ1-4; D uncertain. The ends were cut back, 3 bases at V and 0 bases at J, with 9 bases in the middle. From germline, CDR1 is SGDLS and CDR2 YYNGEE. This CDR3 region has 15 residues. CDR3 region: CASSESTATNEKLFF. As DNA, the CDR3 is TGTGCCAGCAGCGAATCCACCGCAACTAATGAAAAACTGTTTTTT.

This clonotype was counted between two and nine times. V usage is TRBV20-1 and J usage is TRBJ2-3; 7 bases are a match to TRBD2. V shed 3 bases and J 4 bases; nucleotides not matched to a gene: 4. This CDR3 spans 13 amino acids. Germline values: CDR1 DFQATT, CDR2 SNEGSKA (reference sequence). In DNA, the CDR3 is TGCAGTGCTAGCGGGAGGTGGGCAGATACGCAGTATTTT. Protein: CSASGRWADTQYF.

This rearrangement joins TRBV5-4 to TRBJ2-3; D is possibly TRBD1 or TRBD2 (5 bases each). Deletions cut 5 bases from V and 0 bases from J, with 22 bases between. This CDR3 region has 18 residues. In germline, CDR1 is SGHNT, CDR2 YYREEE (reference sequence). CDR3 residues: CASSRNPGRLPSTDTQYF. The CDR3 bases are TGTGCCAGCAGTCGTAACCCGGGACGCCTGCCTAGCACAGATACGCAGTATTTT.

In its sample, this clonotype was seen a few times. As DNA, the CDR3 is TGCGCCAGCAGTGAGAAAGCTAGCGGGAGCTATGAGCAGTTCTTC. Translated: CASSEKASGSYEQFF. The chain has TRBV10-2 and TRBJ2-1, with TRBD2 identical over 10 bases. After removal of 2 bases from V and 8 bases from J, the junction contained 6 bases not matched to a gene. The CDR3 extends over 15 amino acids. The germline V gene has CDR1 WSHSY and CDR2 SAAADI.